This T cell receptor (beta chain) comes out of a study of STAT3 mutations in large granular lymphocyte leukemia. Study background: Among longitudinally sequenced T-LGLL patients, roughly half had canonical activating STAT3 mutations detected. General observations from the study: Every T-LGLL patient had at least one immunodominant TCRbeta clonotype. After therapy, 6 of 18 patients switched clonotypes, all new clones STAT3 wild type.

The CDR3 has 16 amino acids. The germline CDR1 and CDR2 sequences are SGHRS and YFSETQ. Trimming at V came to 7 bases and at J to 5 bases, leaving 10 bases not matched to a gene. Sequencing was performed with immunoSEQ multiplex PCR; in TCRdb, only in-frame clones are kept and a portion is missing. Of some 15,000 clones in the sample, 81% are singletons; the top ten hold over 50%. As concerns this clone: The target antigen is unknown.

The specimen was peripheral blood mononuclear cells. This TCR derives from a man in his fifties or sixties with T-cell large granular lymphocyte leukemia. Some clones in this sample may be carry-over from other donors' samples. V is TRBV5-1 and J is TRBJ2-3, with 13 bases lining up with TRBD2. CDR3 sequence reads: CASGPGLAGSGDTQYF. For the CDR3, the DNA is TGCGCCAGCGGCCCGGGACTAGCGGGATCGGGAGATACGCAGTATTTT.